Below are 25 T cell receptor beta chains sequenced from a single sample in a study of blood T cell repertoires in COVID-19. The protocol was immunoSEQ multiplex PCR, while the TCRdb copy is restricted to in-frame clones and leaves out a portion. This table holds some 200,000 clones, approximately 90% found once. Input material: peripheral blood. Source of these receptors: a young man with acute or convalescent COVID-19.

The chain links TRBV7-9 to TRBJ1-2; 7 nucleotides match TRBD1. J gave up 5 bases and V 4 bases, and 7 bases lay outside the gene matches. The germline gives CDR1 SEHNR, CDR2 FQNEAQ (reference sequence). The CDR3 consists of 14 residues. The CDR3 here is CASSSNRGVYGYTF. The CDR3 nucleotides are TGTGCCAGCAGCTCTAACAGGGGAGTATATGGCTACACCTTC.

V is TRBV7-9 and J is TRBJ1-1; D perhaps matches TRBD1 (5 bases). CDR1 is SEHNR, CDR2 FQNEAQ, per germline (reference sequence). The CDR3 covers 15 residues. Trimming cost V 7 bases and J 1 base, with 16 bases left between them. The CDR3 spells CASTSSGSRNTEAFF. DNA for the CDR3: TGTGCCAGCACCTCTTCAGGGTCCCGGAACACTGAAGCTTTCTTT.

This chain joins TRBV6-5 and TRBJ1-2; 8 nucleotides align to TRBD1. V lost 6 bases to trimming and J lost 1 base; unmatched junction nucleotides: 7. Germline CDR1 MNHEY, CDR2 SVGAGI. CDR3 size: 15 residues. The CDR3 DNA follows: TGTGCCAGCAGCAACAGGGGGATAAATAACTATGGCTACACCTTC. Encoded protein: CASSNRGINNYGYTF.

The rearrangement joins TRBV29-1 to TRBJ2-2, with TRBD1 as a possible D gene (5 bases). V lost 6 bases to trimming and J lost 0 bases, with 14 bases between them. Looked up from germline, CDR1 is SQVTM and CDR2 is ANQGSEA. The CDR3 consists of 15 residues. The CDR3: CSVYDSLANTGELFF. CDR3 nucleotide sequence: TGCAGCGTCTACGACAGTCTCGCGAACACCGGGGAGCTGTTTTTT.

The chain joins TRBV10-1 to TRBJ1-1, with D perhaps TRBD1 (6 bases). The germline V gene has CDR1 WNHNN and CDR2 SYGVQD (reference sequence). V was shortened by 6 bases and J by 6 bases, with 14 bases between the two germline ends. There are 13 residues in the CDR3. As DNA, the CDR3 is TGCGCCAGCAGCCTCAGGGGAATCTCTGAAGCTTTCTTT. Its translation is CASSLRGISEAFF.

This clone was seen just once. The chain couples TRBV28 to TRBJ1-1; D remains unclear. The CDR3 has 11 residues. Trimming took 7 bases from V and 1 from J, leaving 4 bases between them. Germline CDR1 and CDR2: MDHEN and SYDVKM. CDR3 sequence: CASIANTEAFF. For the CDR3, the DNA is TGTGCCAGCATAGCGAACACTGAAGCTTTCTTT.

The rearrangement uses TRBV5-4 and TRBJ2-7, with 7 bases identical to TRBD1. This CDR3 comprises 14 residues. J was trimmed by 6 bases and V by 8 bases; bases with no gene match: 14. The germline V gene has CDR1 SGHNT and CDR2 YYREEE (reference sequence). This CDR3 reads CARQPPQGRLEQYF. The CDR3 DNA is TGTGCCAGGCAGCCGCCACAGGGGCGTCTCGAGCAGTACTTC.

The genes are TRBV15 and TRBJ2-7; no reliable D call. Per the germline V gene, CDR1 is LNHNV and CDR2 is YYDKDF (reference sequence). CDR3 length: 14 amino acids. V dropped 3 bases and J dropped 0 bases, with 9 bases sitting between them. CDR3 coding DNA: TGTGCCACCAGCAGCCCCGGGTTCTCCTACGAGCAGTACTTC. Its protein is CATSSPGFSYEQYF.

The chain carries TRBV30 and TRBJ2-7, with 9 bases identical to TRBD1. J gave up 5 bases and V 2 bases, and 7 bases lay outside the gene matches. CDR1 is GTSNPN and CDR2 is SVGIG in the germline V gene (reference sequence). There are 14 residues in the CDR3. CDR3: CAWSLGTGFDEQYF. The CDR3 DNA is TGTGCCTGGAGTCTCGGGACAGGGTTTGACGAGCAGTACTTC.

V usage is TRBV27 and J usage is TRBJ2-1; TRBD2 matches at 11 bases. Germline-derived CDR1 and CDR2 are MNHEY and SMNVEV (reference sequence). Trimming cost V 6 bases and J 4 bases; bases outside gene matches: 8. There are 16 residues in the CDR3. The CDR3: CASRLVAGGFYNEQFF. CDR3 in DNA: TGTGCCAGCAGACTCGTAGCGGGGGGGTTTTACAATGAGCAGTTCTTC.

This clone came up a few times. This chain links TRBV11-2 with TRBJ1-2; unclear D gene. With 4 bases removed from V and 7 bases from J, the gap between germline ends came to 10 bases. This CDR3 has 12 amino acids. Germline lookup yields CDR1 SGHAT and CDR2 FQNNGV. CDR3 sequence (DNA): TGTGCCAGCAGCTCTCGGACTGGTGGCTACACCTTC. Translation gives CASSSRTGGYTF.

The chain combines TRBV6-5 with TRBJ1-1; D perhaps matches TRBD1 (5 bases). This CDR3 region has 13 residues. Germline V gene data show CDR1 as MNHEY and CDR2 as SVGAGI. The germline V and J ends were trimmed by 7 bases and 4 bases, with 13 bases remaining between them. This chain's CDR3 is CASTLDSSTEAFF. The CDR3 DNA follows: TGTGCCAGCACCTTAGACAGTTCCACTGAAGCTTTCTTT.

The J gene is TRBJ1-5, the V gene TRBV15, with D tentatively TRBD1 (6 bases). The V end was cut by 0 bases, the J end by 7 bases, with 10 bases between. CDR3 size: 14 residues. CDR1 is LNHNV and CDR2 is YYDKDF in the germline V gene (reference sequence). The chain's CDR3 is CATSREGARQPQHF. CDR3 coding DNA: TGTGCCACCAGCAGAGAGGGGGCCCGGCAGCCCCAGCATTTT.

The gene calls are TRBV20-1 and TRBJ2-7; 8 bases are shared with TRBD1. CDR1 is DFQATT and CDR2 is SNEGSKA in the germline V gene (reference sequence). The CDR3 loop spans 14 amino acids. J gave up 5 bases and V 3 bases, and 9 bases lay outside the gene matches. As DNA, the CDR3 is TGCAGTGCTAGTTCCCGGACAGGGCAGGACGAGCAGTACTTC. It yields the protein CSASSRTGQDEQYF.

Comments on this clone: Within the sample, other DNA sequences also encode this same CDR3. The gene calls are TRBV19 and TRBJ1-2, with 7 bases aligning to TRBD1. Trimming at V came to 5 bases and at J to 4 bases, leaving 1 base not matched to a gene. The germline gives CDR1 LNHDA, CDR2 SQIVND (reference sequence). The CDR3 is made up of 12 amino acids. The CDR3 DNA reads TGTGCCAGTAGTGGGACAGTCTATGGCTACACCTTC. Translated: CASSGTVYGYTF. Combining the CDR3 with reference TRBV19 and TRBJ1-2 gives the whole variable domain DGGITQSPKYLFRKEGQNVTLSCEQNLNHDAMYWYRQDPGQGLRLIYYSQIVNDFQKGDIAEGYSVSREKKESFPLTVTSAQKNPTAFYLCASSGTVYGYTFGSGTRLTVV.

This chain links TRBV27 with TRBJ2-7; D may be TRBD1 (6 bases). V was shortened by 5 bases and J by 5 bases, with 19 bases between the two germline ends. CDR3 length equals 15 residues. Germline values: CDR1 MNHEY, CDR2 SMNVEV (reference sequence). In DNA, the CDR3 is TGTGCCAGCAGTCTCAGGGGCCTTCAAGCAGACGAGCAGTACTTC. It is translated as CASSLRGLQADEQYF.

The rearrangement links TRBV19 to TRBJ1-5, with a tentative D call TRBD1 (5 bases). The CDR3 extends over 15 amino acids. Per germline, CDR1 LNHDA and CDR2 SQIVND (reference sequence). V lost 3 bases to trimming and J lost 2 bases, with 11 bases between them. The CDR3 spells CASSILGGGNQPQHF. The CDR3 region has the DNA TGTGCCAGTAGTATTTTGGGGGGTGGCAATCAGCCCCAGCATTTT.

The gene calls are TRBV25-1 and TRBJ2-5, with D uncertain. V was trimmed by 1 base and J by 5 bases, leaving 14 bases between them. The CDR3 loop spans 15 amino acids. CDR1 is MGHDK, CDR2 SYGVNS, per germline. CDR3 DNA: TGTGCCAGCAGTGAATCCACTCACACGGGTGAGACCCAGTACTTC. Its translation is CASSESTHTGETQYF. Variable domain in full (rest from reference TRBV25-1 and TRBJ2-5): EADIYQTPRYLVIGTGKKITLECSQTMGHDKMYWYQQDPGMELHLIHYSYGVNSTEKGDLSSESTVSRIRTEHFPLTLESARPSHTSQYLCASSESTHTGETQYFGPGTRLLVL.

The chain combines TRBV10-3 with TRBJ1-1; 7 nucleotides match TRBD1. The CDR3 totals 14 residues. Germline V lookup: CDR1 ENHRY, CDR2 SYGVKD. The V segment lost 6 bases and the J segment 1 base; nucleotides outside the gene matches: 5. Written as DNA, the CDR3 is TGTGCCATCAGGCAACAGGGGTCGAACACTGAAGCTTTCTTT. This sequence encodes CAIRQQGSNTEAFF.

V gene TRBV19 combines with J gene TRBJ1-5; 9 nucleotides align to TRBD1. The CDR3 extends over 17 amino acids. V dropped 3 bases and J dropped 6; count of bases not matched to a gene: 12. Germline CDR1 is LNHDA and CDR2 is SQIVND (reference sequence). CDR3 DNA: TGTGCCAGTAGTATCACAAGGACAGGGGCTAAGTTTCAGCCCCAGCATTTT. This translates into CASSITRTGAKFQPQHF.

Here the CDR3 reads CATSRGLMRLAEYSYEQYF. The DNA for the CDR3 is TGTGCCACCAGCAGAGGGCTGATGAGACTAGCGGAGTACTCCTACGAGCAGTACTTC. J is TRBJ2-7 and V is TRBV15, with 9 positions matching TRBD2. Losses at the gene ends were 1 base for V and 0 bases for J; bases not matched to a gene: 13. This CDR3 has 19 residues. Germline lookup yields CDR1 LNHNV and CDR2 YYDKDF (reference sequence).

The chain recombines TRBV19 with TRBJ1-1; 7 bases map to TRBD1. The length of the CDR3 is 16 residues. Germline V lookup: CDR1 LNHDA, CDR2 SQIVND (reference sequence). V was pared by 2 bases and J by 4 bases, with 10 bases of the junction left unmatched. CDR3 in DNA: TGTGCCAGTAGTATATCGGGACAGCCGAGGACCACTGAAGCTTTCTTT. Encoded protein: CASSISGQPRTTEAFF.

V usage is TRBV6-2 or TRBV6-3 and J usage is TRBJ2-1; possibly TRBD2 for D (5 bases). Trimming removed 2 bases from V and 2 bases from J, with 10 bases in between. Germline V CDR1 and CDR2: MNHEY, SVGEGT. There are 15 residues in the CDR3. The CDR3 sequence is CASSYRGLPYNEQFF. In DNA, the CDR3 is TGTGCCAGCAGTTACCGAGGACTTCCCTACAATGAGCAGTTCTTC.

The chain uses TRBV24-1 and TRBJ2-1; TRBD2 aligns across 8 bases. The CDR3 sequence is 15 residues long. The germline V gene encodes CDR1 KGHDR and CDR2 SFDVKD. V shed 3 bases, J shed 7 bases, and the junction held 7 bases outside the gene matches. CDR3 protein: CATSDNRASGNEQFF. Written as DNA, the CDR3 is TGTGCCACCAGTGATAATCGGGCTAGCGGGAATGAGCAGTTCTTC.

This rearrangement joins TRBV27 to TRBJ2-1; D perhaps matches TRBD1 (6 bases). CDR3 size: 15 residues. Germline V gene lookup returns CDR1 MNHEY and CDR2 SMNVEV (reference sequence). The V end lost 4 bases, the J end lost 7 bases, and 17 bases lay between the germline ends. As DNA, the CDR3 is TGTGCCAGCAGTTACTCTAGCTCAGGGGTTAATGAGCAGTTCTTC. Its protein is CASSYSSSGVNEQFF.